A single sample gave rise to the 9 T cell receptor beta chains below, sequenced in a study of human T cells and chemical hapten exposure. MiXCR, applied by TCRdb to the RACE reads, yields one record per CDR3 protein. The sample holds approximately 400,000 distinct CDR3 sequences, around 5% seen once. Noted time point: patch test 1, 2 weeks after DPC sensitization. Treatment given: therapeutic diphenylcyclopropenone sensitization with weekly scalp DPC. Sequencing used whole blood, obtained in connection with sensitization to the hapten diphenylcyclopropenone (DPC). The receptor source for this set is a woman in her forties or fifties with alopecia areata. Some clones in this sample may be carry-over from other donors' samples.

This clonotype was seen at least ten times. This chain uses TRBV6-5 with TRBJ2-7, with 7 bases that match TRBD1. CDR3 length: 14 residues. The J segment lost 6 bases and the V segment lost 2 bases, leaving 7 bases of the junction unmatched. Per the germline V gene, CDR1 is MNHEY and CDR2 is SVGAGI. The CDR3 nucleotides read TGTGCCAGCAGTTACCAAGACAGGGTAGGCGAGCAGTACTTC. It yields the protein CASSYQDRVGEQYF.

The table lists this clonotype with a few counts. The CDR3 DNA reads TGTGCCATTTGCAGGGGAGTAGCTACTGAAGCTTTCTTT. Its protein product is CAICRGVATEAFF. The V gene is TRBV6-6, the J gene TRBJ1-1, with D maybe TRBD1 (6 bases). V gave up 10 bases and J gave up 5 bases, with 17 bases separating them. The CDR3 is 13 amino acids. The germline V gene has CDR1 MNHNY and CDR2 SVGAGI (reference sequence).

This clonotype was found a few times. The V gene is TRBV6-2 or TRBV6-3, the J gene TRBJ1-1; D is possibly TRBD1 (5 bases). The germline V and J ends were trimmed by 11 bases and 5 bases, with 18 bases remaining between them. The V gene's germline CDR1 is MNHEY and CDR2 SVGEGT. The CDR3 covers 13 residues. CDR3 sequence reads: CAARAAWGTEAFF. For the CDR3, the DNA is TGTGCCGCCCGTGCAGCCTGGGGGACTGAAGCTTTCTTT.

This clonotype showed up many times. The CDR3 loop is CASSVTDSQETQYF. The CDR3 nucleotides are TGTGCCAGCAGCGTGACAGACAGCCAAGAGACCCAGTACTTC. V is TRBV9 and J is TRBJ2-5, with D maybe TRBD1 (5 bases). Germline loops: CDR1 SGDLS, CDR2 YYNGEE. With 2 bases removed from V and 1 base from J, the gap between germline ends came to 9 bases. The CDR3 is 14 residues long. Full variable domain (outside the CDR3, taken from reference TRBV9 and TRBJ2-5): DSGVTQTPKHLITATGQRVTLRCSPRSGDLSVYWYQQSLDQGLQFLIQYYNGEERAKGNILERFSAQQFPDLHSELNLSSLELGDSALYFCASSVTDSQETQYFGPGTRLLVL.

In this sample, this clonotype turned up many times. The J gene is TRBJ2-7, the V gene TRBV29-1; 7 nucleotides match TRBD1. The CDR3 contains 16 residues. Germline V lookup: CDR1 SQVTM, CDR2 ANQGSEA. The V segment lost 1 base and the J segment 3 bases; nucleotides outside the gene matches: 12. This CDR3 is CSVEVVGDRFYYEQYF. The CDR3 bases are TGCAGCGTTGAAGTAGTGGGGGACAGATTCTACTACGAGCAGTACTTC.

At least ten counts were recorded for this clonotype. The rearrangement joins TRBV27 to TRBJ2-1; either TRBD1 or TRBD2 may supply D (5 bases each). Trimming stripped 9 bases from V and 6 bases from J, with 18 bases between. This CDR3 has 14 amino acids. The germline V gene has CDR1 MNHEY and CDR2 SMNVEV (reference sequence). The CDR3 loop reads CASSGPRDVNEQFF. For the CDR3, the DNA is TGTGCCAGTTCGGGCCCACGGGACGTCAATGAGCAGTTCTTC.

The rearrangement links TRBV20-1 to TRBJ1-2, with 8 bases matching TRBD1. The germline V gene encodes CDR1 DFQATT and CDR2 SNEGSKA (reference sequence). V was clipped by 8 bases and J by 7 bases; unmatched bases: 9. This CDR3 is 12 amino acids long. The CDR3: CSTLTGGRGYTF. CDR3 nucleotides: TGCAGTACCCTAACAGGGGGACGTGGCTACACCTTC.

Only a few counts were recorded for this clonotype. The chain recombines TRBV20-1 with TRBJ2-1; a weak D match, TRBD2 (6 bases). This CDR3 contains 13 residues. The V end was cut by 5 bases, the J end by 5 bases, with 13 bases between. Germline V gives CDR1 DFQATT, CDR2 SNEGSKA (reference sequence). The CDR3 spells CSAQGLTNNEQFF. The DNA for the CDR3 is TGCAGTGCTCAGGGACTTACCAACAATGAGCAGTTCTTC.

This clonotype occurred many times. The gene calls are TRBV29-1 and TRBJ1-1; D is perhaps TRBD1 (5 bases). CDR1 and CDR2 from the germline V gene are SQVTM and ANQGSEA. V was pared by 5 bases and J by 1 base, with 11 bases between. The CDR3 has 13 amino acids. In DNA form, the CDR3 reads TGCAGCGTTACCGGGACGGCGAACACTGAAGCTTTCTTT. This encodes CSVTGTANTEAFF. The variable domain in full, completed from reference TRBV29-1 and TRBJ1-1, reads SAVISQKPSRDICQRGTSLTIQCQVDSQVTMMFWYRQQPGQSLTLIATANQGSEATYESGFVIDKFPISRPNLTFSTLTVSNMSPEDSSIYLCSVTGTANTEAFFGQGTRLTVV.